The clone carrying this T cell receptor beta chain showed up just a few times. Antigen specificity is unknown. This sample was taken from a study of T cell repertoires in cytomegalovirus infection. Across the whole study: Evidence of both CMV infection and a matching HLA type came from public TCR beta signatures. Regarding the study as a whole: Frequencies of public TCR beta families were cumulated, and this identified carriers of CMV plus the relevant HLA. HLA-C-restricted CMV clonotypes gave the most frequent clonotype in two of eight donors.

The CDR3 sequence is 19 residues long. CDR1 and CDR2 (germline): ENHRY, SYGVKD. The J segment lost 2 bases and the V segment lost 4 bases, leaving 15 bases of the junction unmatched. TCRdb re-analysed the reads in MiXCR, keeping a single row per CDR3 protein. The table lists 500,000 or so distinct CDR3 sequences, more than 15% of them singletons. The chain has TRBV10-3 and TRBJ2-5; TRBD1 agrees at 11 bases. Material: CD8+ T cells from PBMCs. This TCR derives from a human donor in good health (CMV status not recorded). Some clones in this sample may be carry-over from other donors' samples. The CDR3 region is CAISAYITDRGHPQETQYF. CDR3 DNA: TGTGCCATCAGTGCCTATATTACGGACAGGGGGCATCCTCAAGAGACCCAGTACTTC.